The next 21 T cell receptor beta chains were all read from a single sample in a study of beta chain features in type 1 diabetes. Reverse transcription of all isolated RNA meant that expressed TCRB transcripts were sequenced. Profiling relied on immunoSEQ multiplex PCR, and the TCRdb table lists in-frame clones only, not all of them. The sample holds under 950,000 clones, 15% to 20% seen once. Specimen: naive CD4+ T cells from blood. The receptor set was obtained from a young woman in good health.

The gene calls are TRBV6-1 and TRBJ2-1, with D possibly TRBD1 on 5 matching bases. V was cut by 7 bases and J by 2 bases, with 9 bases left in between. This CDR3 is built from 13 residues. Germline assignment: CDR1 MNHNS and CDR2 SASEGT. CDR3 nucleotides: TGTGCCAGCACCAGGGTCACCTACAATGAGCAGTTCTTC. Its translation: CASTRVTYNEQFF.

This chain connects TRBV7-9 to TRBJ1-2, with 8 bases identical to TRBD1. The CDR3 covers 14 residues. Germline CDR1 and CDR2: SEHNR and FQNEAQ (reference sequence). V lost 5 bases to trimming and J lost 8 bases; unmatched junction nucleotides: 10. In DNA form, the CDR3 reads TGTGCCAGCAGCCCCTGGGACAGGCCTAGCGGCTACACCTTC. Amino acids: CASSPWDRPSGYTF.

This chain uses TRBV7-6 with TRBJ2-1; 7 bases agree with TRBD2. The ends lost 1 base at V and 7 bases at J; junction bases unmatched: 13. Germline V gene lookup returns CDR1 SGHVS and CDR2 FNYEAQ. The CDR3 is 17 amino acids. DNA of the CDR3: TGTGCCAGCAGCTTAGAGGGTCGGGGAGGGCCGGCGAATGAGCAGTTCTTC. Its protein is CASSLEGRGGPANEQFF.

The rearrangement links TRBV14 to TRBJ2-5; D call uncertain. This CDR3 comprises 12 residues. With 2 bases removed from V and 7 bases from J, the gap between germline ends came to 8 bases. Germline values: CDR1 SGHDN, CDR2 FVKESK. CDR3 region: CASSQSPTTQYF. The CDR3 DNA sequence: TGTGCCAGCAGCCAAAGTCCCACGACCCAGTACTTC.

The J gene is TRBJ2-3, the V gene TRBV19; the D call may be TRBD1 or TRBD2 (5 bases each). Germline CDR1 is LNHDA and CDR2 is SQIVND (reference sequence). CDR3 length equals 15 residues. Deletions cut 1 base from V and 6 bases from J, with 14 bases between. The CDR3, as DNA: TGTGCCAGTAGTATAGCGCCCGGGACCGCGGATACGCAGTATTTT. This sequence encodes CASSIAPGTADTQYF.

In its sample, this clone was seen a few times. The V and J genes are TRBV6-1 and TRBJ2-5; 11 bases are shared with TRBD1. The CDR3 runs to 15 residues. CDR1 is MNHNS, CDR2 SASEGT, per germline. The V segment lost 6 bases and the J segment 7 bases; nucleotides outside the gene matches: 10. CDR3 residues: CASSFGTGGSGTQYF. CDR3 DNA: TGTGCCAGCAGCTTCGGGACAGGGGGATCCGGGACCCAGTACTTC.

This clone was counted a few times. The chain is built from TRBV7-3 and TRBJ2-2, with a tentative D call TRBD2 (5 bases). Germline V gives CDR1 SGHTA, CDR2 FQGTGA. V shed 3 bases and J shed 6 bases, with 14 bases lying between them. The CDR3 is 15 residues long. CDR3 bases: TGTGCCAGCAGCTTCGTGAGTGGGAGTTCCGGGGAGCTGTTTTTT. This gives the protein CASSFVSGSSGELFF.

The V and J genes are TRBV28 and TRBJ2-1, with D possibly matching TRBD2 (5 bases). Germline-derived CDR1 and CDR2 are MDHEN and SYDVKM. Between the trimmed V and J ends, which lost 6 bases and 5 bases, there was a span of 14 bases. The CDR3 runs to 14 residues. The CDR3, as DNA: TGTGCCAGCAGACCGGGGTCCTTAAACAATGAGCAGTTCTTC. Translated: CASRPGSLNNEQFF.

Only one count was recorded for this clone. The J gene is TRBJ1-1, the V gene TRBV11-2, with D tentatively TRBD1 (5 bases). Germline loops: CDR1 SGHAT, CDR2 FQNNGV. This CDR3 spans 14 amino acids. The V gene lost 3 bases and the J gene lost 11 bases, with 19 bases spanning the gap. The CDR3 spells CASSFTGRALYAFF. The CDR3 bases are TGTGCCAGCAGCTTCACGGGACGCGCATTGTATGCTTTCTTT.

This clone has more than one count but fewer than ten. The V gene is TRBV6-5, the J gene TRBJ2-7; D may be TRBD2 (5 bases). Germline V gene lookup returns CDR1 MNHEY and CDR2 SVGAGI. Trimming shortened V by 7 bases and J by 7 bases, and 11 bases separated the two germline ends. This CDR3 spans 11 amino acids. DNA of the CDR3: TGTGCCAGCAACAACGGGATAGAGCAGTACTTC. Its protein is CASNNGIEQYF.

In this sample, this clone turned up a few times. The chain is built from TRBV19 and TRBJ2-6; 8 bases map to TRBD1. V gave up 4 bases and J gave up 1 base; unmatched junction bases: 15. Germline CDR1 and CDR2: LNHDA and SQIVND (reference sequence). This CDR3 is 20 amino acids long. DNA of the CDR3: TGTGCCAGTAGTAACCTCCGGGACAGGAGACTCCTGTCTGGGGCCAACGTCCTGACTTTC. This sequence encodes CASSNLRDRRLLSGANVLTF.

This chain uses TRBV7-2 with TRBJ1-3; D call uncertain. V lost 5 bases, J lost 0 bases, and 17 bases lay in between. Germline CDR1 SGHTA, CDR2 FQGNSA. The CDR3 has 17 residues. CDR3 coding DNA: TGTGCCAGCAGCCTCCCTATCTCGGAGATCTCTGGAAACACCATATATTTT. As protein: CASSLPISEISGNTIYF.

DNA for the CDR3: TGTGCCAGCCTGAGGCCAGAGACTAGCACAGATACGCAGTATTTT. Protein product: CASLRPETSTDTQYF. The chain combines TRBV6-6 with TRBJ2-3; the D is unclear. Germline values: CDR1 MNHNY, CDR2 SVGAGI (reference sequence). V was shortened by 8 bases and J by 0 bases, with 15 bases between the two germline ends. This CDR3 comprises 15 residues.

The V gene is TRBV7-9, the J gene TRBJ2-1; 10 bases are shared with TRBD2. CDR1 is SEHNR and CDR2 is FQNEAQ in the germline V gene (reference sequence). This CDR3 has 15 amino acids. J lost 6 bases, V lost 5 bases, and 7 bases had no gene match. Written as DNA, the CDR3 is TGTGCCAGCAGCCGCAAGCGGGAGGGGCGCAATGAGCAGTTCTTC. The encoded protein is CASSRKREGRNEQFF. Using reference TRBV7-9 and TRBJ2-1 for the parts outside the CDR3, the full variable domain is DTGVSQNPRHKITKRGQNVTFRCDPISEHNRLYWYRQTLGQGPEFLTYFQNEAQLEKSRLLSDRFSAERPKGSFSTLEIQRTEQGDSAMYLCASSRKREGRNEQFFGPGTRLTVL.

This sequence joins TRBV6-1 and TRBJ2-1; 11 bases are a match to TRBD2. The ends lost 7 bases at V and 5 bases at J; junction bases unmatched: 7. This CDR3 contains 15 residues. Germline V gene lookup returns CDR1 MNHNS and CDR2 SASEGT. For the CDR3, the DNA is TGTGCCAGCACCCTGACTAGCGGGATAAACAATGAGCAGTTCTTC. Protein: CASTLTSGINNEQFF.

This clone was found once. The J gene is TRBJ2-5, the V gene TRBV4-3; D is unresolved. TRBJ2-7 matches the DNA end more closely, so the J call is doubtful. The germline V gene encodes CDR1 LGHNA and CDR2 YSLEER. The CDR3 covers 13 residues. In DNA, the CDR3 is TGCGCCAGCAGCCGAAAACCCTCCTACGAGCAGTACTTC. It is translated as CASSRKPSYEQYF.

This clone came up a few times. CDR3 sequence: CASSYRAGVGNEQYF. The DNA for the CDR3 is TGTGCCAGCAGTTACCGAGCGGGAGTTGGCAACGAGCAGTACTTC. The chain couples TRBV6-6 to TRBJ2-7; 8 bases agree with TRBD2. The CDR3 covers 15 residues. The ends lost 2 bases at V and 5 bases at J; junction bases unmatched: 8. Germline assignment: CDR1 MNHNY and CDR2 SVGAGI (reference sequence).

The gene calls are TRBV18 and TRBJ2-2, with 10 bases that match TRBD1. Losses at the gene ends were 6 bases for V and 3 bases for J; bases not matched to a gene: 4. Germline V gene lookup returns CDR1 KGHSH and CDR2 LQKENI. The CDR3 spans 15 residues. The CDR3 DNA follows: TGTGCCAGCTCGTCCGGGACAGGGGACACCGGGGAGCTGTTTTTT. Its translation is CASSSGTGDTGELFF.

This clone was observed a handful of times. The V and J genes are TRBV9 and TRBJ2-1, with TRBD2 identical over 11 bases. CDR1 is SGDLS, CDR2 YYNGEE, per germline. The CDR3 contains 16 residues. V trimming: 4 bases; J trimming: 8 bases; junction bases outside the gene matches: 11. The CDR3 DNA is TGTGCCAGCAGCCCGCGACTAGCGGGAATTGCCGATGAGCAGTTCTTC. It translates to CASSPRLAGIADEQFF.

CDR3 sequence reads: CASSPRTQQETQYF. CDR3 DNA: TGTGCCAGCAGCCCAAGGACCCAGCAAGAGACCCAGTACTTC. The rearrangement links TRBV7-9 to TRBJ2-5; no reliable D call. Trimming pared 5 bases from V and 2 bases from J, leaving 12 bases between. The germline gives CDR1 SEHNR, CDR2 FQNEAQ (reference sequence). CDR3 length: 14 amino acids.

The sample holds a few counts of this clone. This sample also contains other DNA sequences that code for the same CDR3. The J gene is TRBJ2-7, the V gene TRBV29-1; perhaps TRBD2 as D (5 bases). This CDR3 comprises 14 residues. V lost 4 bases, J lost 0 bases, and 13 bases lay in between. Germline assignment: CDR1 SQVTM and CDR2 ANQGSEA. CDR3 sequence (DNA): TGCAGCGTTGGGAGGACTTCAAGCTCCTACGAGCAGTACTTC. Translation gives CSVGRTSSSYEQYF.